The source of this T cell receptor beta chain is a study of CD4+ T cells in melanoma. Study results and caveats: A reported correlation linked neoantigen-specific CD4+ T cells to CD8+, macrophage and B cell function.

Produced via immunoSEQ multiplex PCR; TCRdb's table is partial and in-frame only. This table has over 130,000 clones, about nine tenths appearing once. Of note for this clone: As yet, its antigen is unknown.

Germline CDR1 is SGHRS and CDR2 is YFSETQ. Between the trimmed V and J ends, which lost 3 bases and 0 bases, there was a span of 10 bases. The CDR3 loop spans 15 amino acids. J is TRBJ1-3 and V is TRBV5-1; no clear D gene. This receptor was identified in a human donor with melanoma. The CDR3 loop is CASSSDGNSGNTIYF. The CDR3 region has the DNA TGCGCCAGCAGCTCGGACGGTAACTCTGGAAACACCATATATTTT.